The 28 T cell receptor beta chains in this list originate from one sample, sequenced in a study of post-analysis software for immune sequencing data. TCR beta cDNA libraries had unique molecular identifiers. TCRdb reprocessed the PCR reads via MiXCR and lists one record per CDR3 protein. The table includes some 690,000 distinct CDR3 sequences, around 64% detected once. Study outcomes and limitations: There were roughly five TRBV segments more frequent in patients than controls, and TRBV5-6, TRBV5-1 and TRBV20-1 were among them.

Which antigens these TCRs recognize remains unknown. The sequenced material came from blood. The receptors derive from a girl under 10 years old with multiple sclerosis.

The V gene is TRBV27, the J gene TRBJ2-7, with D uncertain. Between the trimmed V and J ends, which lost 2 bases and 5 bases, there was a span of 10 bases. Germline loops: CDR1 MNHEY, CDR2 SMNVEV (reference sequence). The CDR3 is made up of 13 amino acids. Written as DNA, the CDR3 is TGTGCCAGCAGTTTAAATTTGGCTAACGAGCAGTACTTC. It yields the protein CASSLNLANEQYF.

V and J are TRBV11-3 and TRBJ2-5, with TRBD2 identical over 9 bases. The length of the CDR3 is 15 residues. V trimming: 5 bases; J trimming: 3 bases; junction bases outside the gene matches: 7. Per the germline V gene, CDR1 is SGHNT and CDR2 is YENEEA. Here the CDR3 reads CASSPAGGLKETQYF. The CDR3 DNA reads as TGTGCCAGCAGCCCAGCGGGGGGCTTGAAAGAGACCCAGTACTTC.

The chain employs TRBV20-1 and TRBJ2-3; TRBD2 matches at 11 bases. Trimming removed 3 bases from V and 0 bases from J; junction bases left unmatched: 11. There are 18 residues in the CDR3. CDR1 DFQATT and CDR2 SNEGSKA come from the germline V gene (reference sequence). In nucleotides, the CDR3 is TGCAGTGCTAGGGACCTAGCGGGGGGCACTCTTAGCACAGATACGCAGTATTTT. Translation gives CSARDLAGGTLSTDTQYF.

The CDR3 DNA is TGTGCCAGCAGAGGTGGGACCCCAGATACGCAGTATTTT. Residues: CASRGGTPDTQYF. This chain uses TRBV27 with TRBJ2-3, with D perhaps being TRBD1 or TRBD2 (5 bases each). Trimming cost V 6 bases and J 4 bases, with 11 bases left between them. The CDR3 extends over 13 amino acids. From germline, CDR1 is MNHEY and CDR2 SMNVEV (reference sequence).

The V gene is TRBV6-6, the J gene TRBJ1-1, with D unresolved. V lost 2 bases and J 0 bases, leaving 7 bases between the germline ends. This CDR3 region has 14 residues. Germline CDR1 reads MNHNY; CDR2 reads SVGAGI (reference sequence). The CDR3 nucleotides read TGTGCCAGCAGTTACGGGAGTATGAACACTGAAGCTTTCTTT. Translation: CASSYGSMNTEAFF.

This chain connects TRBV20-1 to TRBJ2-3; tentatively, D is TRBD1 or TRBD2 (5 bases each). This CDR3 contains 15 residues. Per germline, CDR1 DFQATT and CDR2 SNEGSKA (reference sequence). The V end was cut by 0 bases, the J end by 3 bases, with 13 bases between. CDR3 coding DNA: TGCAGTGCTAGAGAGGCAGGGAGAAGGACAGATACGCAGTATTTT. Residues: CSAREAGRRTDTQYF.

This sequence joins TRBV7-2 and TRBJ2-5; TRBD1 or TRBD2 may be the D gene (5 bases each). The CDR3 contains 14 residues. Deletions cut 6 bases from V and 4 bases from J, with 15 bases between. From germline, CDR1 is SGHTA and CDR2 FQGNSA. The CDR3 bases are TGTGCCAGCAGTCAGACCAATGGGGGAGAGACCCAGTACTTC. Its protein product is CASSQTNGGETQYF. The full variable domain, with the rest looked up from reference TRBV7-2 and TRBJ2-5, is GAGVSQSPSNKVTEKGKDVELRCDPISGHTALYWYRQSLGQGLEFLIYFQGNSAPDKSGLPSDRFSAERTGGSVSTLTIQRTQQEDSAVYLCASSQTNGGETQYFGPGTRLLVL.

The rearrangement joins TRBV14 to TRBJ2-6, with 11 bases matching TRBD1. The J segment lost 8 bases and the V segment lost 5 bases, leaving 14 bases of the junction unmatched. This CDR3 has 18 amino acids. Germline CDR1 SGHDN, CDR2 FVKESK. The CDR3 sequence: CASSALRTGQGGPNVLTF. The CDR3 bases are TGTGCCAGCAGCGCCCTCCGAACGGGACAGGGGGGTCCCAACGTCCTGACTTTC.

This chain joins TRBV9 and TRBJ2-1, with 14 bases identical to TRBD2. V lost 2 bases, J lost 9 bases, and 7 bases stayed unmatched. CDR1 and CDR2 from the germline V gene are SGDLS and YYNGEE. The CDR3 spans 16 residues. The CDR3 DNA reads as TGTGCCAGCAGCGTCGGACTAGCGGGAGGAGATGGTGAGCAGTTCTTC. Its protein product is CASSVGLAGGDGEQFF.

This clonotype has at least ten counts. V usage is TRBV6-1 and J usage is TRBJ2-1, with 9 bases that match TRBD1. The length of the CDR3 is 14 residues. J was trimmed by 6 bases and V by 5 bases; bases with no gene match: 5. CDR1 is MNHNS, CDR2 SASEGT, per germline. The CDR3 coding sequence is TGTGCCAGCAGTCGGGACAGGGTAATCAATGAGCAGTTCTTC. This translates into CASSRDRVINEQFF.

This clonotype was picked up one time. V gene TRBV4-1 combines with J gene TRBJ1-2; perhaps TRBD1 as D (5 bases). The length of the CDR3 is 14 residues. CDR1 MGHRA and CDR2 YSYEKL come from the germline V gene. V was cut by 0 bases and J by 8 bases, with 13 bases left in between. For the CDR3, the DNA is TGCGCCAGCAGCCAAGATCGGGGGTGGAGGGGCTACACCTTC. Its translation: CASSQDRGWRGYTF.

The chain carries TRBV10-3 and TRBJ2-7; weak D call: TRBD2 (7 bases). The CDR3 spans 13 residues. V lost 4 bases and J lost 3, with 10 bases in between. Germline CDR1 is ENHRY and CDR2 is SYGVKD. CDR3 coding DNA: TGTGCCATCAGTGGGGGAGGGGGCTACGAGCAGTACTTC. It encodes CAISGGGGYEQYF.

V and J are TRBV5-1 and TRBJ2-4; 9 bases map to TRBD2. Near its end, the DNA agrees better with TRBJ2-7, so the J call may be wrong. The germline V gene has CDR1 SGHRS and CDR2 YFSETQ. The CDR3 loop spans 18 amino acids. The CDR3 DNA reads TGCGCCAGCAGCTTGGCGGGTAGCGGGAGACTATTGGCTTACGAGCAGTACTTC. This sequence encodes CASSLAGSGRLLAYEQYF.

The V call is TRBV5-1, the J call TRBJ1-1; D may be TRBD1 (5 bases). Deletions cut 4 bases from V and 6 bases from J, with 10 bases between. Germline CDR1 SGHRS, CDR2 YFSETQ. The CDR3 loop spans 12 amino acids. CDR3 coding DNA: TGCGCCAGCAGCCAGGGATACGCTGAAGCTTTCTTT. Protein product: CASSQGYAEAFF.

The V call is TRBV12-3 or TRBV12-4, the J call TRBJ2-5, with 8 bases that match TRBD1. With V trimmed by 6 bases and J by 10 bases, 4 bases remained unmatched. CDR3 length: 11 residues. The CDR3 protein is CASSLGQGQYF. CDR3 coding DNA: TGTGCCAGCAGCCTTGGACAGGGCCAGTACTTC.

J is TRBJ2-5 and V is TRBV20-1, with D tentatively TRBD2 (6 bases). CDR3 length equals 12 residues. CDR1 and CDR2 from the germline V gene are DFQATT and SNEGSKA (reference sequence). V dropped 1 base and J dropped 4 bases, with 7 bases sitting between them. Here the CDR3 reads CSARAGGETQYF. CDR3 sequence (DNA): TGCAGTGCTAGAGCCGGGGGAGAGACCCAGTACTTC.

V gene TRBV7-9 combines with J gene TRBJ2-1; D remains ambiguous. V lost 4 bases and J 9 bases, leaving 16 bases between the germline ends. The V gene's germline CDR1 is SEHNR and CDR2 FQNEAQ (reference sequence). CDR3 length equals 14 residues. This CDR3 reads CASSYTGPGGEQFF. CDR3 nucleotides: TGTGCCAGCAGCTACACCGGGCCGGGCGGTGAGCAGTTCTTC. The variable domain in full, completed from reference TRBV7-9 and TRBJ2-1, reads DTGVSQNPRHKITKRGQNVTFRCDPISEHNRLYWYRQTLGQGPEFLTYFQNEAQLEKSRLLSDRFSAERPKGSFSTLEIQRTEQGDSAMYLCASSYTGPGGEQFFGPGTRLTVL.

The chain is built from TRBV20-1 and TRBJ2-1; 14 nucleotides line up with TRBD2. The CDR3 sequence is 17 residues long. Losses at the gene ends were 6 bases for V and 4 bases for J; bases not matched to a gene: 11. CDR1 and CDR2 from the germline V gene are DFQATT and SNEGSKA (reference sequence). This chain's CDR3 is CSALYPGLAGVYNEQFF. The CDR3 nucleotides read TGCAGTGCCCTTTACCCGGGACTAGCGGGAGTGTACAATGAGCAGTTCTTC.

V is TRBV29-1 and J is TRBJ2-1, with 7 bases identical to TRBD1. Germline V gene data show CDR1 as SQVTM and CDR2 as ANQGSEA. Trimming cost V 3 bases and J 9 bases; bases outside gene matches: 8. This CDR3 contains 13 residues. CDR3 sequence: CSVDRTGRSEQFF. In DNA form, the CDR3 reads TGCAGCGTTGACAGGACAGGCCGCAGTGAGCAGTTCTTC.

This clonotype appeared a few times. CDR3 sequence (DNA): TGTGCCAGCAGTTATCCGACAGGGAGTGGGGCCAACGTCCTGACTTTC. Its translation is CASSYPTGSGANVLTF. The V gene is TRBV12-3 or TRBV12-4, the J gene TRBJ2-6, with 7 bases identical to TRBD1. V dropped 4 bases and J dropped 3; count of bases not matched to a gene: 6. The CDR3 length is 16 residues.

The CDR3 spells CASSPVRGNQPQHF. CDR3 coding DNA: TGTGCCAGCAGCCCCGTCAGAGGGAATCAGCCCCAGCATTTT. This chain joins TRBV11-2 and TRBJ1-5, with D hard to call. Between the trimmed V and J ends, which lost 5 bases and 4 bases, there was a span of 12 bases. Looked up from germline, CDR1 is SGHAT and CDR2 is FQNNGV. The CDR3 covers 14 residues.

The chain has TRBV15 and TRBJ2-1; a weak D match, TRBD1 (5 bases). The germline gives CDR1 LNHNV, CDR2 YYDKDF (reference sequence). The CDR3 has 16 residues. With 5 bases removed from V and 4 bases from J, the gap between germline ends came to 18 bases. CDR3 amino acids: CATSALTVRAYNEQFF. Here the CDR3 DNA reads TGTGCCACCAGCGCATTGACAGTCAGGGCTTACAATGAGCAGTTCTTC.

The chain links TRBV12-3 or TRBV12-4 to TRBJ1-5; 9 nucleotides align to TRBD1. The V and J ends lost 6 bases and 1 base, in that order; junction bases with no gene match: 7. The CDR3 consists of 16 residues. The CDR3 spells CASSPHRGHSNQPQHF. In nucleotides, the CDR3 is TGTGCCAGCAGCCCTCACAGGGGGCACAGCAATCAGCCCCAGCATTTT.

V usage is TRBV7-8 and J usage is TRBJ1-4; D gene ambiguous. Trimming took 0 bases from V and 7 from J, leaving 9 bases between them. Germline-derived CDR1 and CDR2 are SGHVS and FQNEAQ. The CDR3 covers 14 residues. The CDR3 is CASSLARQTEKLFF. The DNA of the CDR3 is TGTGCCAGCAGCTTAGCGCGCCAGACTGAAAAACTGTTTTTT.

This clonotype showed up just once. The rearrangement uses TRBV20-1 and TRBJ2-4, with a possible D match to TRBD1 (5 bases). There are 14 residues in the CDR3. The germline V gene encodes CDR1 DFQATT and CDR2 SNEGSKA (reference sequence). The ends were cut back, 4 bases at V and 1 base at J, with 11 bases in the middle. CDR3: CSANQGLAKNIQYF. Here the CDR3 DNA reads TGCAGTGCTAACCAGGGTCTTGCCAAAAACATTCAGTACTTC.

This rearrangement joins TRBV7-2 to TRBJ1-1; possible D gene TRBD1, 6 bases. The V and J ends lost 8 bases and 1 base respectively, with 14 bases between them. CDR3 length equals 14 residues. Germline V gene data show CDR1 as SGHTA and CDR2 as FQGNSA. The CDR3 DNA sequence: TGTGCCAGCGGACAGCCATCGGGGAACACTGAAGCTTTCTTT. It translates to CASGQPSGNTEAFF.

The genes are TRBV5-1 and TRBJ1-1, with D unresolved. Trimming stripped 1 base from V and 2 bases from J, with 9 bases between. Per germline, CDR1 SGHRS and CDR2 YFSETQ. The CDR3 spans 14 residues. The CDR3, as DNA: TGCGCCAGCAGCTTGACAGACGCAAACACTGAAGCTTTCTTT. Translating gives CASSLTDANTEAFF. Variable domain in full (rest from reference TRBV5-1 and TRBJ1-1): KAGVTQTPRYLIKTRGQQVTLSCSPISGHRSVSWYQQTPGQGLQFLFEYFSETQRNKGNFPGRFSGRQFSNSRSEMNVSTLELGDSALYLCASSLTDANTEAFFGQGTRLTVV.

CDR3 region: CASARDREDRETQYF. The CDR3 coding sequence is TGTGCCAGCGCCCGGGACAGGGAGGATCGAGAGACCCAGTACTTC. The chain is built from TRBV9 and TRBJ2-5, with 9 bases matching TRBD1. V shed 7 bases, J shed 4 bases, and the junction held 11 bases outside the gene matches. The germline CDR1 and CDR2 sequences are SGDLS and YYNGEE. The CDR3 runs 15 residues.